The present T cell receptor beta chain was sequenced within a study of shared clonotypes between healthy human individuals. Overall study results and limits: Estimated richness was generally greater in naive than memory subsets. Generation probabilities of non-shared clonotypes were lower (relative to those shared by all four donors). A few donors held about 4.6% of naive CD4 clonotypes in common.

The V gene's germline CDR1 is LNHDA and CDR2 SQIVND (reference sequence). The V end was cut by 3 bases, the J end by 0 bases, with 15 bases between. The CDR3 is made up of 16 amino acids. Assay: immunoSEQ multiplex PCR; the TCRdb copy retains only in-frame clones and omits some. The data hold over 2,000,000 clones, with about 93% observed a single time. As for this clone: Its specificity is not known.

Naive CD8 cells, CD45RO-negative and positively selected for CCR7, excluded terminally differentiated effector memory CD45RA+ cells. The chain joins TRBV19 to TRBJ2-7; tentatively, D is TRBD1 (6 bases). The clonotype comes from a man aged 18 to 29 in good health. Some clones in this sample may be carry-over from other donors' samples. The source material was naive CD8+ T cells from PBMCs. The CDR3 DNA sequence: TGTGCCAGTAGTATCGCCCCGCAGGGGATCTCCTACGAGCAGTACTTC. It translates to CASSIAPQGISYEQYF.